A single sample is the source of the 10 T cell receptor beta chains below, sequenced in a study of CD8+ T cells in alopecia areata (dated by TCRdb to the late 2010s). The time point label corresponds to: 20 to 30 weeks on oral tofacitinib. The treatment or condition label for this specimen denotes: oral pan-JAK inhibitor, 5-10 mg twice daily. Library preparation used the immunoSEQ multiplex PCR assay. To provide template for TCR sequencing, every sample had RNA extracted and reverse transcribed into cDNA. TCRdb obtained this table from immuneACCESS and retained in-frame rearrangements with V and J assigned. These tables miss some clones; where compared with another copy, unresolved V genes account for less than half of the shortfall, and the remainder is unexplained. This sample holds 190,000 or so clones; about three fifths were observed only once. The ten most abundant clones make up around an eighth of the sample.

The sample was CD8+ T cells sorted from blood, taken at week 24, from a patient treated with tofacitinib. Source of these receptors: a human donor with alopecia areata.

The V and J genes are TRBV5-1 and TRBJ2-7; no definite D call. The CDR3 is made up of 13 amino acids. CDR1 and CDR2 from the germline V gene are SGHRS and YFSETQ. Between the trimmed V and J ends, which lost 0 bases and 4 bases, there was a span of 8 bases. The CDR3: CASSLETVYEQYF. The CDR3 bases are TGCGCCAGCAGCTTGGAGACGGTATACGAGCAGTACTTC.

This clone appeared a single time. The chain employs TRBV14 and TRBJ1-5; maybe TRBD1 (5 bases). The CDR3 spans 14 residues. V lost 5 bases and J 1 base, leaving 9 bases between the germline ends. CDR1 is SGHDN and CDR2 is FVKESK in the germline V gene. The CDR3 region has the DNA TGTGCCAGCAGCTCAGGGAACAGCAATCAGCCCCAGCATTTT. Translation: CASSSGNSNQPQHF.

V gene TRBV7-9 combines with J gene TRBJ2-3; D might be TRBD2 (6 bases). V shed 5 bases and J shed 6 bases, with 9 bases lying between them. The CDR3 extends over 12 amino acids. Germline CDR1 is SEHNR and CDR2 is FQNEAQ (reference sequence). The CDR3 protein is CASSSRGDTQYF. In nucleotides, the CDR3 is TGTGCCAGCAGCAGCCGGGGGGATACGCAGTATTTT.

The chain links TRBV29-1 to TRBJ2-7; possibly TRBD2 for D (6 bases). V shed 3 bases and J shed 2 bases, with 14 bases lying between them. The CDR3 has 14 amino acids. Looked up from germline, CDR1 is SQVTM and CDR2 is ANQGSEA. The CDR3 nucleotides are TGCAGCGTTGACACCGGGACTGGACCCTACGAGCAGTACTTC. It encodes CSVDTGTGPYEQYF.

V usage is TRBV5-6 and J usage is TRBJ1-1; 7 nucleotides match TRBD1. V shed 2 bases and J 2 bases; nucleotides not matched to a gene: 3. Germline lookup yields CDR1 SGHDT and CDR2 YYEEEE. CDR3 length: 14 residues. In nucleotides, the CDR3 is TGTGCCAGCAGCTTCGGGACAGACAACACTGAAGCTTTCTTT. Translated, it gives CASSFGTDNTEAFF.

This clone came up a few times. The V call is TRBV29-1, the J call TRBJ1-2; TRBD1 is a possible D gene (5 bases). This CDR3 comprises 12 residues. Germline lookup yields CDR1 SQVTM and CDR2 ANQGSEA. The V gene lost 2 bases and the J gene lost 2 bases, with 6 bases spanning the gap. The CDR3 DNA reads as TGCAGCGTTGAAAACAGGAACTATGGCTACACCTTC. Residues: CSVENRNYGYTF.

CDR3 sequence (DNA): TGTGCCAGCAGTGTAGGGACAGGGCGAAACGAGCAGTACTTC. Encoded protein: CASSVGTGRNEQYF. The chain recombines TRBV2 with TRBJ2-7; 9 nucleotides line up with TRBD1. CDR3 length: 14 residues. Trimming removed 4 bases from V and 5 bases from J; junction bases left unmatched: 6. CDR1 and CDR2 (germline): SNHLY, FYNNEI.

The chain employs TRBV5-6 and TRBJ2-5, with no clear D. CDR3 size: 13 residues. The ends were cut back, 3 bases at V and 0 bases at J, with 6 bases in the middle. Looked up from germline, CDR1 is SGHDT and CDR2 is YYEEEE. The CDR3 spells CASSSQYQETQYF. The CDR3 DNA reads as TGTGCCAGCAGCTCGCAATACCAAGAGACCCAGTACTTC. The full variable domain, its missing parts supplied by reference TRBV5-6 and TRBJ2-5, is DAGVTQSPTHLIKTRGQQVTLRCSPKSGHDTVSWYQQALGQGPQFIFQYYEEEERQRGNFPDRFSGHQFPNYSSELNVNALLLGDSALYLCASSSQYQETQYFGPGTRLLVL.

This clone has at least ten counts. The genes are TRBV28 and TRBJ1-1; 7 bases are a match to TRBD1. With V trimmed by 7 bases and J by 5 bases, 13 bases remained unmatched. Germline V gives CDR1 MDHEN, CDR2 SYDVKM. This CDR3 region has 15 residues. CDR3 nucleotide sequence: TGTGCCAGCACCCAAACGAGACAGGGACGGACTGAAGCTTTCTTT. The encoded protein is CASTQTRQGRTEAFF.

This clone has a handful of counts. The rearrangement joins TRBV30 to TRBJ1-1; D is unresolved. Per germline, CDR1 GTSNPN and CDR2 SVGIG (reference sequence). The CDR3 consists of 12 residues. Trimming shortened V by 0 bases and J by 5 bases, and 7 bases separated the two germline ends. The DNA of the CDR3 is TGTGCCTGGAGTGTCTCCCGGACTGAAGCTTTCTTT. Amino acids: CAWSVSRTEAFF.